These 26 T cell receptor beta chains were sequenced from one sample in a study of cytomegalovirus exposure and HLA in healthy donors. The PCR was carried out with 60 Vbeta primers and 13 Jbeta primers. Clones were sequenced by immunoSEQ multiplex PCR, and TCRdb holds only the in-frame ones, with some missing. The sample has about 130,000 clones; roughly 80% are singletons. Source material: PBMCs. These receptors were obtained from a man aged 35 to 55 in good health and CMV-seronegative.

The rearrangement uses TRBV29-1 and TRBJ1-3, with TRBD1 as a possible D gene (6 bases). The germline V gene has CDR1 SQVTM and CDR2 ANQGSEA. Trimming cost V 7 bases and J 4 bases, with 14 bases left between them. The CDR3 totals 13 residues. Here the CDR3 DNA reads TGCAGCGCCCTACAGGGTGCCGGAAACACCATATATTTT. Protein: CSALQGAGNTIYF.

The table lists this clone with a count of one. The V and J genes are TRBV11-2 and TRBJ1-5; 11 bases line up with TRBD1. In germline, CDR1 is SGHAT, CDR2 FQNNGV. The junction had 4 bases not matched to a gene; V was cut back by 5 bases and J by 10 bases. The CDR3 has 13 residues. Here the CDR3 DNA reads TGTGCCAGCAGCCCCGGGACAGGGGGACCCCAGCATTTT. Protein sequence: CASSPGTGGPQHF.

The chain is built from TRBV5-1 and TRBJ2-2, with no clear D. V shed 0 bases and J shed 3 bases, with 12 bases lying between them. Per germline, CDR1 SGHRS and CDR2 YFSETQ. The CDR3 is 16 amino acids. The CDR3 spells CASSLDGRFYTGELFF. The CDR3 DNA reads TGCGCCAGCAGCTTGGACGGTCGGTTTTACACCGGGGAGCTGTTTTTT.

This rearrangement joins TRBV28 to TRBJ1-1; TRBD1 is a possible D gene (5 bases). V dropped 3 bases and J dropped 5 bases, with 10 bases sitting between them. Germline values: CDR1 MDHEN, CDR2 SYDVKM. The CDR3 is 13 amino acids. CDR3 sequence reads: CASSFGGWTEAFF. The CDR3 nucleotides read TGTGCCAGCAGTTTCGGGGGTTGGACTGAAGCTTTCTTT.

This clone was observed a handful of times. V and J are TRBV7-8 and TRBJ1-4; tentatively, D is TRBD1 (6 bases). This CDR3 comprises 17 residues. The germline V and J ends were trimmed by 6 bases and 4 bases, with 21 bases remaining between them. Germline CDR1 reads SGHVS; CDR2 reads FQNEAQ. CDR3 loop: CASRPSVGADFNEKLFF. The CDR3 coding sequence is TGTGCCAGCAGACCCTCAGTGGGGGCGGATTTTAATGAAAAACTGTTTTTT.

The V call is TRBV7-9, the J call TRBJ1-2, with TRBD1 matching over 7 bases. The V and J ends lost 2 bases and 7 bases, in that order; junction bases with no gene match: 4. The CDR3 contains 13 residues. The V gene's germline CDR1 is SEHNR and CDR2 FQNEAQ (reference sequence). In nucleotides, the CDR3 is TGTGCCAGCAGCTTATCCCAGGGGGGTGGCTACACCTTC. It yields the protein CASSLSQGGGYTF.

J is TRBJ1-6 and V is TRBV28; maybe TRBD1 (6 bases). The V gene lost 6 bases and the J gene lost 7 bases, with 13 bases spanning the gap. Germline lookup yields CDR1 MDHEN and CDR2 SYDVKM. The CDR3 is made up of 14 amino acids. CDR3 amino acids: CASRFGQQNSPLHF. As DNA, the CDR3 is TGTGCCAGCAGGTTTGGACAGCAAAATTCACCCCTCCACTTT.

The V call is TRBV5-1, the J call TRBJ1-6; D remains ambiguous. In germline, CDR1 is SGHRS, CDR2 YFSETQ. V was trimmed by 2 bases and J by 7 bases, leaving 10 bases between them. This CDR3 has 14 amino acids. CDR3 loop: CASSFNSGNSPLHF. The DNA of the CDR3 is TGCGCCAGCAGCTTTAACAGCGGCAATTCACCCCTCCACTTT.

The chain recombines TRBV29-1 with TRBJ1-1, with TRBD1 matching 7 bases. Trimming removed 6 bases from V and 0 bases from J; junction bases left unmatched: 4. The CDR3 extends over 13 amino acids. CDR1 is SQVTM, CDR2 ANQGSEA, per germline. Here the CDR3 reads CSVGGQMNTEAFF. The CDR3 bases are TGCAGCGTGGGGGGACAGATGAACACTGAAGCTTTCTTT.

This chain joins TRBV28 and TRBJ1-2, with 9 nucleotides matching TRBD1. The CDR3 runs to 14 residues. Germline assignment: CDR1 MDHEN and CDR2 SYDVKM. J lost 3 bases, V lost 6 bases, and 5 bases had no gene match. Here the CDR3 reads CASRVGQGDYGYTF. The CDR3 DNA is TGTGCCAGCAGGGTGGGACAGGGCGACTATGGCTACACCTTC.

The chain's CDR3 is CASSSPGGSNEQYF. In DNA, the CDR3 is TGCGCCAGCAGCTCCCCGGGGGGGAGCAACGAGCAGTACTTC. The chain has TRBV5-1 and TRBJ2-7; 8 nucleotides agree with TRBD2. The length of the CDR3 is 14 residues. Trimming took 3 bases from V and 5 from J; bases not matched to a gene: 7. CDR1 SGHRS and CDR2 YFSETQ come from the germline V gene.

The chain couples TRBV5-1 to TRBJ2-5, with TRBD2 matching 11 bases. The CDR3 runs to 16 residues. V lost 4 bases to trimming and J lost 2 bases; unmatched junction nucleotides: 7. The V gene's germline CDR1 is SGHRS and CDR2 YFSETQ. The CDR3 loop reads CASSNGLAGEQETQYF. Here the CDR3 DNA reads TGCGCCAGCAGCAACGGACTAGCGGGTGAACAAGAGACCCAGTACTTC.

This sequence joins TRBV5-1 and TRBJ2-7, with 7 bases matching TRBD1. Germline assignment: CDR1 SGHRS and CDR2 YFSETQ. V gave up 4 bases and J gave up 6 bases; unmatched junction bases: 10. This CDR3 spans 14 amino acids. The DNA for the CDR3 is TGCGCCAGCAGCATCGGGACAGTCGGTTTCGAGCAGTACTTC. Residues: CASSIGTVGFEQYF.

The chain couples TRBV28 to TRBJ2-2; 10 positions match TRBD1. In germline, CDR1 is MDHEN, CDR2 SYDVKM. V shed 8 bases and J 4 bases; nucleotides not matched to a gene: 13. The CDR3 length is 17 residues. The CDR3 spells CASEPPLGTGVTGELFF. The CDR3 nucleotides read TGTGCCAGCGAGCCCCCTCTTGGGACAGGGGTCACCGGGGAGCTGTTTTTT.

Here the CDR3 reads CAWSVAHGYTF. The CDR3 DNA follows: TGTGCCTGGAGTGTAGCGCATGGCTACACCTTC. The chain uses TRBV30 and TRBJ1-2, with D uncertain. Trimming removed 0 bases at V and 6 bases at J, with 5 bases between. CDR1 GTSNPN and CDR2 SVGIG come from the germline V gene (reference sequence). The CDR3 runs 11 residues.

This chain links TRBV29-1 with TRBJ2-1, with 7 bases that match TRBD1. CDR1 is SQVTM and CDR2 is ANQGSEA in the germline V gene. The J segment lost 4 bases and the V segment lost 0 bases, leaving 9 bases of the junction unmatched. This CDR3 spans 16 amino acids. The CDR3 region is CSVEDLNTGVYNEQFF. The CDR3 nucleotides read TGCAGCGTTGAAGATCTTAATACAGGGGTGTACAATGAGCAGTTCTTC.

The J gene is TRBJ2-3, the V gene TRBV30; TRBD2 aligns across 12 bases. J gave up 7 bases and V 4 bases, and 6 bases lay outside the gene matches. Germline V gives CDR1 GTSNPN, CDR2 SVGIG (reference sequence). The CDR3 is made up of 14 amino acids. The CDR3 sequence is CAWTRTSGTYTQYF. CDR3 nucleotide sequence: TGTGCCTGGACTCGGACTAGCGGGACATATACGCAGTATTTT.

This chain uses TRBV5-1 with TRBJ1-4; D unresolved. Germline CDR1 is SGHRS and CDR2 is YFSETQ. The CDR3 has 14 amino acids. V lost 0 bases and J 8 bases, leaving 11 bases between the germline ends. CDR3 bases: TGCGCCAGCAGCTTGGGGGCTCGGGGAGAAAAACTGTTTTTT. It specifies CASSLGARGEKLFF. Using reference TRBV5-1 and TRBJ1-4 for the parts outside the CDR3, the full variable domain is KAGVTQTPRYLIKTRGQQVTLSCSPISGHRSVSWYQQTPGQGLQFLFEYFSETQRNKGNFPGRFSGRQFSNSRSEMNVSTLELGDSALYLCASSLGARGEKLFFGSGTQLSVL.

The chain has TRBV10-1 and TRBJ1-2, with no clear D. This CDR3 has 9 residues. Trimming stripped 8 bases from V and 8 bases from J, with 6 bases between. Germline assignment: CDR1 WNHNN and CDR2 SYGVQD (reference sequence). CDR3 residues: CASYRGYTF. As DNA, the CDR3 is TGCGCCAGCTACAGAGGCTACACCTTC.

This chain links TRBV10-3 with TRBJ2-5; possible D gene TRBD2, 7 bases. The CDR3 is 14 amino acids. The V end lost 10 bases, the J end lost 3 bases, and 18 bases lay between the germline ends. Germline V gene lookup returns CDR1 ENHRY and CDR2 SYGVKD. The CDR3 region has the DNA TGTGCCACCAGGTTGGGGGCGGGGGAAGAGACCCAGTACTTC. Amino acids: CATRLGAGEETQYF.

CDR3 DNA sequence: TGTGCCAGCTCCCAGGCGGGGGCCGAGCAGTACTTC. It is translated as CASSQAGAEQYF. This chain joins TRBV18 and TRBJ2-7; maybe TRBD2 (7 bases). This CDR3 contains 12 residues. Looked up from germline, CDR1 is KGHSH and CDR2 is LQKENI. Trimming shortened V by 6 bases and J by 6 bases, and 12 bases separated the two germline ends.

This clone came up a few times. This rearrangement joins TRBV6-5 to TRBJ1-2; no firm D call. The CDR3 contains 15 residues. Germline V CDR1 and CDR2: MNHEY, SVGAGI. V lost 0 bases and J 4 bases, leaving 12 bases between the germline ends. CDR3 sequence (DNA): TGTGCCAGCAGTTACTCGAAGGCAGGATCCTATGGCTACACCTTC. Its protein is CASSYSKAGSYGYTF.

The chain couples TRBV5-1 to TRBJ2-7, with D possibly being TRBD2 (6 bases). Deletions cut 1 base from V and 6 bases from J, with 11 bases between. From germline, CDR1 is SGHRS and CDR2 YFSETQ. The CDR3 sequence is 13 residues long. In DNA form, the CDR3 reads TGCGCCAGCAGCTTGAAGTGGGGAGGCGAGCAGTACTTC. It specifies CASSLKWGGEQYF.

This clone was recorded only once. The conserved closing phenylalanine or tryptophan is absent in this CDR3, likely reflecting a read error. The chain combines TRBV2 with TRBJ1-4; D not certain. This CDR3 has 18 residues. The germline CDR1 and CDR2 sequences are SNHLY and FYNNEI. V was pared by 0 bases and J by 0 bases, with 14 bases between. CDR3 DNA: TGTGCCAGCAGTGAAGCCCCCATTGGCCCGGCAACTAATGAAAAACTGTTTGTT. Its protein product is CASSEAPIGPATNEKLFV.

V and J are TRBV11-2 and TRBJ1-4, with a tentative D call TRBD1 (6 bases). CDR1 and CDR2 from the germline V gene are SGHAT and FQNNGV. This CDR3 region has 14 residues. Trimming removed 1 base from V and 11 bases from J, with 14 bases in between. CDR3 sequence (DNA): TGTGCCAGCAGCTTAGGACAGGTCCGAGGGAAACTGTTTTTT. Protein: CASSLGQVRGKLFF.

V gene TRBV28 combines with J gene TRBJ2-5; the match to TRBD2 covers 9 bases. Germline values: CDR1 MDHEN, CDR2 SYDVKM. The CDR3 is made up of 14 amino acids. V trimming: 5 bases; J trimming: 5 bases; junction bases outside the gene matches: 6. The CDR3 region is CASSGSGSEETQYF. The CDR3 DNA reads as TGTGCCAGCAGTGGTAGCGGGAGTGAGGAGACCCAGTACTTC.